This T cell receptor beta chain was identified during a study of T cells in localized non-small cell lung cancer. Regarding the study as a whole: Uninvolved adjacent lung showed peak T cell clonality, exceeding tumor.

Germline V CDR1 and CDR2: SGHVS, FNYEAQ. This CDR3 is 15 amino acids long. V shed 5 bases, J shed 6 bases, and the junction held 12 bases outside the gene matches. Repertoires were generated with immunoSEQ multiplex PCR, while TCRdb's copy carries only in-frame clones and drops some. The data contain tens of thousands of clones, approximately 86% of them singletons. A remark on this clone: Its antigen is still unknown.

The material sequenced was peripheral blood, taken before any cancer treatment. The clonotype originates from a man between 40 and 75 years old with stage I lung adenocarcinoma. The chain recombines TRBV7-6 with TRBJ2-7, with TRBD1 matching over 8 bases. DNA for the CDR3: TGTGCCAGCAGCCCAGGGGGACAGGCCCTTGGCGAGCAGTACTTC. Its protein product is CASSPGGQALGEQYF.